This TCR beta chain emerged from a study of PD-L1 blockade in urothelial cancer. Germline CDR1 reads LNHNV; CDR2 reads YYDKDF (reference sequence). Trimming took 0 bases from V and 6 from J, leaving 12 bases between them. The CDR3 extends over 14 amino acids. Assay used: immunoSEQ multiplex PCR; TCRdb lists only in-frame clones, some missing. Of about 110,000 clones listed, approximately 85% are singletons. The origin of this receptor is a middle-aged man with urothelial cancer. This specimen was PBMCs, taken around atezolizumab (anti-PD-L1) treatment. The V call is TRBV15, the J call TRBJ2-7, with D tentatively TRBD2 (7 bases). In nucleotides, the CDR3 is TGTGCCACCAGCAGAGACAACAGGGAGGGCGAGCAGTACTTC. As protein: CATSRDNREGEQYF.